The 29 T cell receptor beta chains listed next were all sequenced from one sample in a study of PD-L1 blockade in urothelial cancer. Time point in this sample: peripheral blood 6 weeks after treatment start. Only in-frame clones appear in the TCRdb table, and some are missing; sequencing was by immunoSEQ multiplex PCR. This table holds roughly 120,000 clones, 91% found once. Specimen: PBMCs, collected around atezolizumab (anti-PD-L1) treatment. The receptors stem from a man aged 60-69 years with urothelial cancer.

The table lists this clone with a count of one. The junction departs from the called germline gene at one end, perhaps through a read error. The rearrangement uses TRBV30 and TRBJ2-7; D is possibly TRBD1 (5 bases). This CDR3 has 12 residues. Germline V lookup: CDR1 GTSNPN, CDR2 SVGIG (reference sequence). Here the CDR3 DNA reads TGTGCCTGGAGGACGACCACAGGTGGGGTGATCTTC. Its translation is CAWRTTTGGVIF.

The chain joins TRBV19 to TRBJ2-5; a weak D match, TRBD1 (6 bases). The CDR3 has 13 residues. V lost 5 bases and J 5 bases, leaving 12 bases between the germline ends. Germline CDR1 and CDR2: LNHDA and SQIVND (reference sequence). The CDR3 loop is CASSAGETETQYF. CDR3 sequence (DNA): TGTGCCAGTAGTGCAGGGGAGACGGAGACCCAGTACTTC.

V usage is TRBV30 and J usage is TRBJ1-5; 7 nucleotides line up with TRBD1. V gave up 1 base and J gave up 7 bases; unmatched junction bases: 7. The germline CDR1 and CDR2 sequences are GTSNPN and SVGIG (reference sequence). The CDR3 totals 14 residues. This CDR3 reads CAWSEGGAKQPQHF. CDR3 in DNA: TGTGCCTGGAGTGAAGGGGGCGCAAAACAGCCCCAGCATTTT.

The V and J genes are TRBV7-8 and TRBJ2-3; possible D gene TRBD2, 5 bases. Per germline, CDR1 SGHVS and CDR2 FQNEAQ. The CDR3 spans 15 residues. Trimming removed 0 bases from V and 3 bases from J, with 10 bases in between. The chain's CDR3 is CASSLAGDRTDTQYF. The CDR3 DNA sequence: TGTGCCAGCAGCTTAGCGGGAGATCGGACAGATACGCAGTATTTT.

V gene TRBV9 combines with J gene TRBJ1-3, with D maybe TRBD1 (6 bases). Germline V lookup: CDR1 SGDLS, CDR2 YYNGEE. CDR3 length: 14 amino acids. Trimming removed 4 bases from V and 1 base from J, with 9 bases in between. CDR3: CASSLQGSGNTIYF. The CDR3 bases are TGTGCCAGCAGCCTACAGGGATCTGGAAACACCATATATTTT.

The rearrangement uses TRBV6-1 and TRBJ1-1, with D hard to call. Germline V lookup: CDR1 MNHNS, CDR2 SASEGT. This CDR3 has 13 amino acids. The ends were cut back, 5 bases at V and 4 bases at J, with 11 bases in the middle. Here the CDR3 reads CASSLETATEAFF. In nucleotides, the CDR3 is TGTGCCAGCAGTCTGGAGACGGCCACTGAAGCTTTCTTT.

The chain is built from TRBV7-2 and TRBJ2-1; 9 nucleotides line up with TRBD2. CDR3 length: 15 residues. J was trimmed by 0 bases and V by 6 bases; bases with no gene match: 3. CDR1 is SGHTA, CDR2 FQGNSA, per germline. CDR3 region: CASRSSGNSYNEQFF. CDR3 DNA: TGTGCCAGCAGGTCTAGCGGGAACTCCTACAATGAGCAGTTCTTC.

This chain connects TRBV7-6 to TRBJ1-1; D uncertain. The CDR3 spans 14 residues. V lost 2 bases, J lost 4 bases, and 11 bases lay in between. CDR1 is SGHVS, CDR2 FNYEAQ, per germline. The CDR3 spells CASSLNGDSTEAFF. CDR3 nucleotides: TGTGCCAGCAGCTTAAACGGGGATAGCACTGAAGCTTTCTTT.

The chain has TRBV7-2 and TRBJ2-5; 10 bases line up with TRBD2. This CDR3 is 18 amino acids long. V was clipped by 6 bases and J by 6 bases; unmatched bases: 19. Germline assignment: CDR1 SGHTA and CDR2 FQGNSA. The CDR3 spells CASSRNSRAGGPGKTQYF. CDR3 DNA: TGTGCCAGCAGTCGGAACAGTCGAGCGGGAGGGCCGGGAAAGACCCAGTACTTC.

The rearrangement uses TRBV27 and TRBJ2-5; TRBD2 agrees at 12 bases. V lost 5 bases to trimming and J lost 5 bases; unmatched junction nucleotides: 6. This CDR3 comprises 15 residues. Per the germline V gene, CDR1 is MNHEY and CDR2 is SMNVEV (reference sequence). The CDR3 DNA sequence: TGTGCCAGCAGTCACAGACTAGCGGGAGTGGAGACCCAGTACTTC. It is translated as CASSHRLAGVETQYF.

This clone showed up just a few times. The chain is built from TRBV6-1 and TRBJ1-3, with D unclear. Germline CDR1 MNHNS, CDR2 SASEGT. V was cut by 4 bases and J by 2 bases, with 9 bases left in between. The CDR3 runs to 14 residues. The CDR3 sequence is CASSVVRAGNTIYF. The CDR3 DNA reads as TGTGCCAGCAGTGTTGTGAGGGCTGGAAACACCATATATTTT.

The rearrangement joins TRBV9 to TRBJ2-5; tentatively, D is TRBD2 (7 bases). Trimming left V 3 bases short and J 4 bases short, with 19 bases between. Germline V gene data show CDR1 as SGDLS and CDR2 as YYNGEE. The CDR3 extends over 16 amino acids. CDR3 region: CASSGGGGATGETQYF. CDR3 nucleotide sequence: TGTGCCAGCAGCGGGGGGGGCGGGGCAACGGGAGAGACCCAGTACTTC.

The chain is built from TRBV29-1 and TRBJ1-1, with 7 positions matching TRBD1. In germline, CDR1 is SQVTM, CDR2 ANQGSEA. V shed 6 bases, J shed 1 base, and the junction held 8 bases outside the gene matches. CDR3 length: 14 residues. The DNA of the CDR3 is TGCAGCGTGACGGCCGGGACAGAGAACACTGAAGCTTTCTTT. It is translated as CSVTAGTENTEAFF.

This CDR3 is CASTPGGVGVHEQYF. CDR3 nucleotides: TGTGCCAGCACTCCTGGAGGGGTAGGTGTCCACGAGCAGTACTTC. The genes are TRBV27 and TRBJ2-7; weak D call: TRBD2 (6 bases). This CDR3 is 15 amino acids long. Between the trimmed V and J ends, which lost 7 bases and 5 bases, there was a span of 21 bases. CDR1 is MNHEY and CDR2 is SMNVEV in the germline V gene (reference sequence).

The chain has TRBV4-3 and TRBJ2-2, with 7 bases aligning to TRBD2. Germline V gene lookup returns CDR1 LGHNA and CDR2 YSLEER. The length of the CDR3 is 11 residues. Losses at the gene ends were 9 bases for V and 7 bases for J; bases not matched to a gene: 2. Here the CDR3 reads CARGGIGELFF. The CDR3 bases are TGCGCCAGGGGGGGGATCGGGGAGCTGTTTTTT.

The J gene is TRBJ2-5, the V gene TRBV11-2; no firm D call. The CDR3 is 14 residues long. V lost 0 bases, J lost 2 bases, and 7 bases lay in between. Germline-derived CDR1 and CDR2 are SGHAT and FQNNGV. The CDR3 nucleotides read TGTGCCAGCAGCTTAGAGGCAGGACAAGAGACCCAGTACTTC. Translated, it gives CASSLEAGQETQYF.

This chain connects TRBV7-9 to TRBJ1-1; no reliable D call. The V end lost 2 bases, the J end lost 4 bases, and 8 bases lay between the germline ends. The V gene's germline CDR1 is SEHNR and CDR2 FQNEAQ (reference sequence). The CDR3 has 13 amino acids. CDR3 bases: TGTGCCAGCAGCTTACGAGAGTCCACTGAAGCTTTCTTT. It codes for CASSLRESTEAFF.

This chain uses TRBV27 with TRBJ1-2; a weak D match, TRBD1 (6 bases). The CDR3 has 15 residues. Germline V gene lookup returns CDR1 MNHEY and CDR2 SMNVEV (reference sequence). V dropped 10 bases and J dropped 4 bases, with 22 bases sitting between them. The CDR3 is CATGNRGQGGYGYTF. As DNA, the CDR3 is TGTGCCACCGGGAATAGAGGTCAAGGGGGCTATGGCTACACCTTC.

The chain is built from TRBV4-3 and TRBJ2-1; D may be TRBD1 (5 bases). The germline V and J ends were trimmed by 5 bases and 0 bases, with 14 bases remaining between them. Germline V gives CDR1 LGHNA, CDR2 YSLEER. This CDR3 comprises 16 residues. As DNA, the CDR3 is TGCGCCAGCAGCACTGCAGGGATAAGCTCCTACAATGAGCAGTTCTTC. This translates into CASSTAGISSYNEQFF.

The chain couples TRBV5-4 to TRBJ2-7, with D tentatively TRBD2 (6 bases). The germline gives CDR1 SGHNT, CDR2 YYREEE (reference sequence). The V and J ends lost 3 bases and 5 bases respectively, with 21 bases between them. The CDR3 extends over 16 amino acids. The CDR3 here is CASSWGTDRAGNEQYF. As DNA, the CDR3 is TGTGCCAGCAGCTGGGGGACGGATCGGGCGGGAAACGAGCAGTACTTC.

The CDR3 here is CASSYQSEAFF. CDR3 in DNA: TGTGCCAGCAGCTACCAATCGGAAGCTTTCTTT. This chain connects TRBV27 to TRBJ1-1; no definite D call. This CDR3 is built from 11 residues. Trimming took 6 bases from V and 8 from J, leaving 10 bases between them. Germline CDR1 MNHEY, CDR2 SMNVEV (reference sequence).

The count of this clone is one. V usage is TRBV7-6 and J usage is TRBJ2-5, with D perhaps TRBD1 (6 bases). In germline, CDR1 is SGHVS, CDR2 FNYEAQ. CDR3 length: 16 amino acids. V was shortened by 7 bases and J by 0 bases, with 18 bases between the two germline ends. Written as DNA, the CDR3 is TGTGCCAGCACCGGCACCAGGGGAACGTACCAAGAGACCCAGTACTTC. It encodes CASTGTRGTYQETQYF. Using reference TRBV7-6 and TRBJ2-5 for the parts outside the CDR3, the full variable domain is GAGVSQSPRYKVTKRGQDVALRCDPISGHVSLYWYRQALGQGPEFLTYFNYEAQQDKSGLPNDRFSAERPEGSISTLTIQRTEQRDSAMYRCASTGTRGTYQETQYFGPGTRLLVL.

V is TRBV13 and J is TRBJ1-5, with 8 positions matching TRBD1. The V gene end was trimmed by 0 bases and the J gene end by 4 bases; junction bases not matched to a gene: 2. This CDR3 has 15 amino acids. Germline loops: CDR1 PRHDT, CDR2 FYEKMQ (reference sequence). CDR3 loop: CASSLGRGLNQPQHF. In DNA form, the CDR3 reads TGTGCCAGCAGCTTAGGCAGGGGGCTTAATCAGCCCCAGCATTTT.

This clone was observed a few times. The chain is built from TRBV9 and TRBJ2-3; no reliable D call. CDR3 length: 13 amino acids. Germline V gene sequence: CDR1 SGDLS, CDR2 YYNGEE. Trimming took 2 bases from V and 3 from J, leaving 7 bases between them. CDR3 sequence (DNA): TGTGCCAGCAGCGTGGAGCCGACAGATACGCAGTATTTT. This codes for CASSVEPTDTQYF. Based on the CDR3 plus reference TRBV9 and TRBJ2-3, the full variable domain is DSGVTQTPKHLITATGQRVTLRCSPRSGDLSVYWYQQSLDQGLQFLIQYYNGEERAKGNILERFSAQQFPDLHSELNLSSLELGDSALYFCASSVEPTDTQYFGPGTRLTVL.

The chain is built from TRBV7-9 and TRBJ2-7, with TRBD2 identical over 9 bases. There are 13 residues in the CDR3. Trimming at V came to 5 bases and at J to 5 bases, leaving 4 bases not matched to a gene. The germline V gene has CDR1 SEHNR and CDR2 FQNEAQ (reference sequence). The CDR3 reads CASSHSGSDEQYF. The CDR3 DNA sequence: TGTGCCAGCAGCCATAGCGGGAGCGACGAGCAGTACTTC.

The chain is built from TRBV6-5 and TRBJ2-3; D might be TRBD1 (5 bases). The CDR3 consists of 15 residues. Trimming removed 7 bases at V and 4 bases at J, with 18 bases between. Per the germline V gene, CDR1 is MNHEY and CDR2 is SVGAGI. The CDR3 region is CASTPPGQASDTQYF. The CDR3 nucleotides read TGTGCCAGCACTCCCCCAGGGCAGGCGTCAGATACGCAGTATTTT.

The rearrangement joins TRBV4-3 to TRBJ2-1; D might be TRBD1 (5 bases). The germline V gene encodes CDR1 LGHNA and CDR2 YSLEER. Trimming left V 0 bases short and J 1 base short, with 13 bases between. The CDR3 has 17 residues. The CDR3 reads CASSQEWQGTSYNEQFF. The CDR3 DNA is TGCGCCAGCAGCCAAGAGTGGCAGGGTACGTCCTACAATGAGCAGTTCTTC.

J is TRBJ2-7 and V is TRBV7-3, with TRBD2 matching over 9 bases. The V and J ends lost 6 bases and 3 bases, in that order; junction bases with no gene match: 9. The CDR3 extends over 15 amino acids. From germline, CDR1 is SGHTA and CDR2 FQGTGA. The CDR3 DNA sequence: TGTGCCAGCAGTCCGACTAGCGGACCCTACTACGAGCAGTACTTC. Encoded protein: CASSPTSGPYYEQYF. Supplemented by reference TRBV7-3 and TRBJ2-7, the full variable domain reads GAGVSQTPSNKVTEKGKYVELRCDPISGHTALYWYRQSLGQGPEFLIYFQGTGAADDSGLPNDRFFAVRPEGSVSTLKIQRTERGDSAVYLCASSPTSGPYYEQYFGPGTRLTVT.

V is TRBV11-2 and J is TRBJ2-5; weak D call: TRBD2 (6 bases). CDR1 SGHAT and CDR2 FQNNGV come from the germline V gene. The CDR3 sequence is 14 residues long. The V and J ends lost 3 bases and 1 base respectively, with 9 bases between them. The CDR3: CASSLTGGQETQYF. The CDR3 DNA is TGTGCCAGCAGCTTGACCGGGGGCCAAGAGACCCAGTACTTC.